This T cell receptor beta chain was found in a study of blood T cells in healthy people across ages. Findings and caveats of the study: The diversity estimates, figures obtained from one million T cells, were considered underestimates.

The sample, approximately 10 milliliters of peripheral blood, was drawn from each donor. Concerning this clonotype itself: Antigen: not known.

CDR3 length: 14 amino acids. Germline V gene sequence: CDR1 SGHTA, CDR2 FQGNSA. V was clipped by 5 bases and J by 3 bases, with 14 bases between them. A second about 6 to 12 cycle PCR used barcoded and J-beta primers. TCRdb re-called the 5' RACE reads with MiXCR, one entry per CDR3 protein. The table shows hundreds of thousands of distinct CDR3 sequences, with around 28% occurring only once. Sequencing was carried out using blood. This chain joins TRBV7-2 and TRBJ2-7, with D perhaps TRBD2 (6 bases). This receptor was taken from a woman older than 75 in good health. The CDR3 DNA reads TGTGCCAGCAGCCCATCCGGACTACTCTACGAGCAGTACTTC. Translating gives CASSPSGLLYEQYF.